The 21 T cell receptor beta chains below all came from one sample that was sequenced in a study of tumor-infiltrating lymphocytes in primary liver carcinoma listed by TCRdb under 2017. Total RNA and DNA were co-extracted from around 20-30 mg of bulk tissue with the AllPrep DNA/RNA mini kit, without cell sorting. The instrument given in TCRdb is Illumina HiSeq 2500. A constant-region primer and ProtoScript II reverse transcriptase were used to reverse-transcribe TCRbeta-specific cDNA from roughly 480 ng total RNA. Construction of the TCRbeta libraries relied on three nested rounds of multiplex PCR, following a slightly modified ARM-PCR procedure. Each of the first two PCR rounds ran for approximately 10 cycles using multiplex TRBV1-TRBV30 forward primers together with a Cbeta reverse primer. Starting from the raw public reads, TCRdb applied fastp trimming at Q25, assembled clones with MiXCR and retained in-frame beta chains. For every CDR3 protein sequence, its rows merge into one entry that carries the most common genes and DNA. Within this sample are approximately 110,000 distinct CDR3 sequences, with about 59% of them counted one time only. The top ten clonotypes cover 7% to 10% of the sample.

Material: liver tumor tissue from sampling region 1. Read against the paper, the sample's cell subset or site label means: tumor region T1, superior pole. The receptors were gathered from a woman aged 60-75 years with primary liver carcinoma and hepatitis B virus infection.

This clonotype occurred a few times. One base away lies a much larger clone, so this may be a sequencing read error. The genes are TRBV29-1 and TRBJ1-2; no reliable D call. CDR1 and CDR2 (germline): SQVTM, ANQGSEA. CDR3 length equals 10 residues. V lost 7 bases to trimming and J lost 3 bases, with 6 bases between them. CDR3 bases: TGCAGCGCCGCCGACTATGGCTACACCTTC. Its protein is CSAADYGYTF.

Note on this clonotype: One junction end does not reproduce the germline sequence, and a read error may be involved. The rearrangement uses TRBV7-9 and TRBJ1-2; 7 positions match TRBD1. The CDR3 has 14 amino acids. Per germline, CDR1 SEHNR and CDR2 FQNEAQ (reference sequence). For the CDR3, the DNA is TGTGCCGGCAGCTGGGGACAGAACATTTATGGCTACACCTTC. This sequence encodes CAGSWGQNIYGYTF.

A few counts support this clonotype. This may be a read error, as it is one base from a much larger clone. The V and J genes are TRBV29-1 and TRBJ1-1, with 7 positions matching TRBD1. The germline V gene has CDR1 SQVTM and CDR2 ANQGSEA. There are 13 residues in the CDR3. In DNA form, the CDR3 reads TGCAGCGTGAGGGGACAGCTGAACACTGAAGCTCTCTTT. It specifies CSVRGQLNTEALF.

A note on this clonotype: Given a much more abundant clone one base away, this may be a read error. V and J are TRBV12-3 or TRBV12-4 and TRBJ2-4, with 13 nucleotides matching TRBD2. This CDR3 has 15 residues. DNA for the CDR3: TGTACCAGCAGTCCCGGACTAGCGGGAGCGTACATTCAGTACTTC. Encoded protein: CTSSPGLAGAYIQYF.

The chain joins TRBV27 to TRBJ2-7; 8 bases are a match to TRBD1. V lost 5 bases, J lost 5 bases, and 8 bases stayed unmatched. CDR3 length: 14 residues. Germline V gene sequence: CDR1 MNHEY, CDR2 SMNVEV (reference sequence). The CDR3 sequence is CASSPGTGRHEQYF. DNA of the CDR3: TGTGCCAGCAGTCCTGGGACAGGTCGCCACGAGCAGTACTTC.

This clonotype was picked up many times. The chain uses TRBV11-2 and TRBJ2-1; 9 nucleotides line up with TRBD2. The CDR3 totals 14 residues. Trimming cost V 3 bases and J 4 bases; bases outside gene matches: 1. Germline V gives CDR1 SGHAT, CDR2 FQNNGV. DNA for the CDR3: TGTGCCAGCAGCTTCCTAGCGGGGTACAATGAGCAGTTCTTC. Protein: CASSFLAGYNEQFF. The full variable domain, in which reference TRBV11-2 and TRBJ2-1 provide the parts outside the CDR3, is EAGVAQSPRYKIIEKRQSVAFWCNPISGHATLYWYQQILGQGPKLLIQFQNNGVVDDSQLPKDRFSAERLKGVDSTLKIQPAKLEDSAVYLCASSFLAGYNEQFFGPGTRLTVL.

The chain links TRBV24-1 to TRBJ2-1; 13 bases are shared with TRBD2. The V and J ends lost 9 bases and 4 bases, in that order; junction bases with no gene match: 11. The length of the CDR3 is 17 residues. Germline V gives CDR1 KGHDR, CDR2 SFDVKD. As DNA, the CDR3 is TGTGCCACCGATGTTGGGACTAGCGGGACGCTTTACAATGAGCAGTTCTTC. It is translated as CATDVGTSGTLYNEQFF.

Of note for this clonotype: Lacking the conserved final phenylalanine or tryptophan, this CDR3 likely reflects a read error. This chain uses TRBV11-3 with TRBJ2-1; D remains ambiguous. V was pared by 3 bases and J by 6 bases, with 9 bases between. This CDR3 contains 13 residues. The germline gives CDR1 SGHNT, CDR2 YENEEA. CDR3 bases: TGTGCCAGCAGCTTTTCCGGTAGCAATGAGCAGTTCATC. Its translation is CASSFSGSNEQFI.

This clonotype has at least ten counts. This may stem from a read error, because a much larger clone lies one nucleotide away. This CDR3 fails to terminate in the conserved phenylalanine or tryptophan, so it likely reflects a read error. The chain joins TRBV11-2 to TRBJ2-3; 8 bases are a match to TRBD1. Germline lookup yields CDR1 SGHAT and CDR2 FQNNGV. The CDR3 contains 16 residues. Trimming cost V 4 bases and J 4 bases; bases outside gene matches: 10. CDR3 bases: TGTGCCAGCAGCTCAACCCGGTTACAGGGGGCAGATACGCAGTATTCT. Protein sequence: CASSSTRLQGADTQYS.

This clonotype was counted ten times or more. The V and J genes are TRBV28 and TRBJ2-1; tentatively, D is TRBD1 or TRBD2 (5 bases each). Germline V gives CDR1 MDHEN, CDR2 SYDVKM. The CDR3 length is 11 residues. Trimming removed 4 bases from V and 9 bases from J, with 7 bases in between. Written as DNA, the CDR3 is TGTGCCAGCAGTTGGGGGATTGAGCAGTTCTTC. Protein product: CASSWGIEQFF.

As concerns this clonotype: The junction shows a germline mismatch at one end, possibly a read error. The rearrangement joins TRBV11-1 to TRBJ2-5, with TRBD2 matching over 7 bases. CDR1 is SGHAT and CDR2 is FQDESV in the germline V gene (reference sequence). The CDR3 loop spans 14 amino acids. The CDR3 DNA reads as TGTGCCAGCAGCTTACTGGGACTACAGGAGACCCGGTACTTC. Translation: CASSLLGLQETRYF. Using reference TRBV11-1 and TRBJ2-5 for the parts outside the CDR3, the full variable domain is EAEVAQSPRYKITEKSQAVAFWCDPISGHATLYWYRQILGQGPELLVQFQDESVVDDSQLPKDRFSAERLKGVDSTLKIQPAELGDSAMYLCASSLLGLQETRYFGPGTRLLVL.

The chain employs TRBV12-3 or TRBV12-4 and TRBJ2-1; TRBD2 agrees at 8 bases. The CDR3 has 16 amino acids. After removal of 5 bases from V and 9 bases from J, the junction contained 15 bases not matched to a gene. The CDR3: CASSQSGTSGNIEQFF. CDR3 DNA sequence: TGTGCCAGCAGTCAATCCGGAACTAGCGGTAACATTGAGCAGTTCTTC.

CDR3 DNA sequence: TGTGCCTGGAGGTCCACAGGGGCTTCTTCACCCCTCCACTTT. As protein: CAWRSTGASSPLHF. The gene calls are TRBV30 and TRBJ1-6; 7 bases fit TRBD1. Trimming cost V 3 bases and J 9 bases; bases outside gene matches: 8. Germline CDR1 is GTSNPN and CDR2 is SVGIG (reference sequence). This CDR3 has 14 residues. Full variable domain (missing parts from reference TRBV30 and TRBJ1-6): SQTIHQWPATLVQPVGSPLSLECTVEGTSNPNLYWYRQAAGRGLQLLFYSVGIGQISSEVPQNLSASRPQDRQFILSSKKLLLSDSGFYLCAWRSTGASSPLHFGNGTRLTVT.

As concerns this clonotype: A much larger clone is a single base away; this may be a read error. The chain has TRBV4-1 and TRBJ2-1, with 12 bases aligning to TRBD2. CDR1 and CDR2 (germline): MGHRA, YSYEKL. This CDR3 comprises 19 residues. In DNA form, the CDR3 reads TGCACCAGCAGCCAAGATCGGGCTAGCGGGAGGGCCTTGGTAAATGAGCAGTTCTTC. It is translated as CTSSQDRASGRALVNEQFF.

In regard to this clonotype: Just one base apart from a much larger clone, this may be a read error. The chain recombines TRBV29-1 with TRBJ2-7, with a possible D match to TRBD2 (6 bases). Germline V gene sequence: CDR1 SQVTM, CDR2 ANQGSEA. The CDR3 totals 12 residues. CDR3 residues: CSGGEPSYGQYF. In DNA form, the CDR3 reads TGCAGCGGGGGGGAACCTTCCTACGGGCAGTACTTC.

The chain employs TRBV20-1 and TRBJ2-3, with 7 bases aligning to TRBD2. This CDR3 spans 18 amino acids. The V segment lost 2 bases and the J segment 5 bases; nucleotides outside the gene matches: 19. Looked up from germline, CDR1 is DFQATT and CDR2 is SNEGSKA (reference sequence). The CDR3 spells CSARPRGGSGFGVDTQYF. The DNA for the CDR3 is TGCAGTGCTAGACCCCGAGGCGGGAGCGGCTTCGGAGTAGATACGCAGTATTTT.

Comments on this clonotype: One base away lies a much larger clone, so this may be a sequencing read error. This chain joins TRBV6-1 and TRBJ2-5, with a possible D match to TRBD2 (6 bases). Trimming pared 5 bases from V and 3 bases from J, leaving 10 bases between. Germline loops: CDR1 MNHNS, CDR2 SASEGT. The CDR3 loop spans 13 amino acids. The CDR3, as DNA: TGTGCCAGCAGTTGGGACTCAGAAGAGACCCAGTACTTC. Encoded protein: CASSWDSEETQYF.

V gene TRBV23-1 combines with J gene TRBJ2-2; D is undetermined. TRBV23-1 is an ORF for which the function is uncertain. CDR3 length: 18 amino acids. The V and J ends lost 4 bases and 2 bases respectively, with 20 bases between them. Here the CDR3 reads CASSPPPGSLRNTGELFF. Here the CDR3 DNA reads TGCGCCAGCAGTCCCCCCCCAGGCAGTCTACGTAACACCGGGGAGCTGTTTTTT.

Of note for this clonotype: Germline and junction disagree at one end, which may indicate a read error. The chain employs TRBV5-1 and TRBJ2-5; TRBD2 matches at 7 bases. CDR3 size: 16 residues. CDR1 SGHRS and CDR2 YFSETQ come from the germline V gene. This CDR3 reads CASGLRGGSHQETQYF. CDR3 nucleotides: TGCGCCAGCGGCTTGAGGGGCGGGAGCCACCAAGAGACCCAGTACTTC.

This clonotype has a count of ten or more. The chain employs TRBV4-1 and TRBJ2-5; no clear D gene. Deletions cut 3 bases from V and 5 bases from J, with 10 bases between. In germline, CDR1 is MGHRA, CDR2 YSYEKL. This CDR3 comprises 13 residues. The CDR3 is CASSQWRKETQYF. CDR3 nucleotides: TGCGCCAGCAGCCAGTGGAGAAAGGAGACCCAGTACTTC.

Concerning this clonotype itself: The CDR3 does not end in the conserved phenylalanine or tryptophan, so this is likely a read error. No DNA is shown, since the ends of the CDR3 on it are uncertain; the CDR3 is the one TCRdb lists. The rearrangement joins TRBV12-3 or TRBV12-4 to TRBJ1-1; the D call TRBD1 from the table was never checked on the DNA. A total of 14 residues make up the CDR3, ends included. CDR3: CASSPGTAQPEALI.